The 25 T cell receptor beta chains given below trace back to one sample, sequenced in a study of memory CD4+ T cells and cytomegalovirus serostatus (dated by TCRdb to about 2019). The protocol used for the library was the immunoSEQ multiplex PCR assay. Sourced from immuneACCESS, this table was stored by TCRdb with only in-frame sequences that have V and J called. A share of the clones is absent; for the studies checked, an unresolved V gene accounts for under half, and the remainder has no known explanation. This sample comprises about 96,000 clones, roughly 80% of them detected only once. Less than 4.5% of the sample goes to the ten largest clones. A FACSAria II was used to sort memory CD4+ T cells, defined as single viable CD3+CD4+CD8-CD45RO+ cells. The sample taken for sequencing was memory CD4+ T cells from blood. Receptor source: an adult in good health and CMV-seropositive.

The chain couples TRBV28 to TRBJ1-1; D not resolved. CDR1 and CDR2 from the germline V gene are MDHEN and SYDVKM. The CDR3 is 12 amino acids. V lost 6 bases and J lost 7, with 12 bases in between. The CDR3: CASSPSAGEAFF. CDR3 DNA: TGTGCCAGCAGCCCCAGTGCCGGTGAAGCTTTCTTT.

This clone was detected only once. The rearrangement links TRBV5-1 to TRBJ1-2; D uncertain. CDR1 is SGHRS, CDR2 YFSETQ, per germline. The CDR3 extends over 14 amino acids. The ends were cut back, 0 bases at V and 0 bases at J, with 6 bases in the middle. The CDR3 loop is CASSLDQANYGYTF. The CDR3 coding sequence is TGCGCCAGCAGCTTGGACCAAGCTAACTATGGCTACACCTTC.

In this sample, this clone turned up once. The chain links TRBV9 to TRBJ2-1, with D tentatively TRBD1 (6 bases). The CDR3 totals 17 residues. CDR1 is SGDLS, CDR2 YYNGEE, per germline. The V end was cut by 0 bases, the J end by 8 bases, with 21 bases between. The CDR3 reads CASSVAVGRGGGDEQFF. The DNA for the CDR3 is TGTGCCAGCAGCGTAGCGGTCGGTCGAGGGGGTGGGGATGAGCAGTTCTTC.

This chain uses TRBV25-1 with TRBJ2-3; the D gene is possibly TRBD2 (5 bases). This CDR3 has 14 residues. Germline V lookup: CDR1 MGHDK, CDR2 SYGVNS. V lost 0 bases, J lost 3 bases, and 7 bases lay in between. CDR3 sequence reads: CASSEYRGTDTQYF. The CDR3 DNA reads TGTGCCAGCAGTGAATACAGAGGGACAGATACGCAGTATTTT.

V and J are TRBV28 and TRBJ1-1; no clear D. CDR3 length: 14 residues. Trimming cost V 2 bases and J 1 base, with 8 bases left between them. CDR1 is MDHEN, CDR2 SYDVKM, per germline. The CDR3 nucleotides are TGTGCCAGCAGTTTACCAGCAAGGAACACTGAAGCTTTCTTT. Amino acids: CASSLPARNTEAFF.

This clone was counted between two and nine times. This chain joins TRBV28 and TRBJ2-4; the D call may be TRBD1 or TRBD2 (5 bases each). V lost 8 bases and J lost 0, with 14 bases in between. Germline loops: CDR1 MDHEN, CDR2 SYDVKM. CDR3 length: 15 amino acids. The CDR3 spells CASAGTRIAKNIQYF. The DNA for the CDR3 is TGTGCCAGCGCCGGGACCCGTATAGCCAAAAACATTCAGTACTTC.

This clone occurred a few times. The chain is built from TRBV6-5 and TRBJ2-7, with 8 bases fitting TRBD1. Germline V gene lookup returns CDR1 MNHEY and CDR2 SVGAGI. J was trimmed by 2 bases and V by 0 bases; bases with no gene match: 6. The CDR3 contains 16 residues. The chain's CDR3 is CASSYSWQGATYEQYF. DNA for the CDR3: TGTGCCAGCAGTTACTCATGGCAGGGGGCCACCTACGAGCAGTACTTC.

CDR3 in DNA: TGCGCCAGCAGCTCCGGGACTAGCGGGGTCTACGAGCAGTACTTC. It translates to CASSSGTSGVYEQYF. The chain uses TRBV4-1 and TRBJ2-7, with TRBD2 matching over 13 bases. V trimming: 5 bases; J trimming: 3 bases; junction bases outside the gene matches: 4. The CDR3 totals 15 residues. CDR1 and CDR2 from the germline V gene are MGHRA and YSYEKL.

J is TRBJ2-1 and V is TRBV29-1, with 7 bases identical to TRBD2. After removal of 2 bases from V and 0 bases from J, the junction contained 7 bases not matched to a gene. Per germline, CDR1 SQVTM and CDR2 ANQGSEA. The CDR3 is 16 residues long. DNA of the CDR3: TGCAGCGTTGAATTGTTGGGGGGGAGCTCCTACAATGAGCAGTTCTTC. Protein sequence: CSVELLGGSSYNEQFF.

The chain links TRBV11-2 to TRBJ2-3; 13 bases line up with TRBD2. V lost 5 bases to trimming and J lost 3 bases; unmatched junction nucleotides: 5. This CDR3 has 16 amino acids. Germline values: CDR1 SGHAT, CDR2 FQNNGV. CDR3 region: CASSKGLAGPTDTQYF. The CDR3 bases are TGTGCCAGCAGCAAGGGACTAGCGGGACCGACAGATACGCAGTATTTT.

The chain carries TRBV7-2 and TRBJ2-1, with D uncertain. The germline gives CDR1 SGHTA, CDR2 FQGNSA. Deletions cut 1 base from V and 5 bases from J, with 12 bases between. The CDR3 spans 15 residues. This CDR3 reads CASSLDVSPHNEQFF. Written as DNA, the CDR3 is TGTGCCAGCAGCTTAGATGTTAGCCCCCACAATGAGCAGTTCTTC.

The chain couples TRBV13 to TRBJ2-7, with D possibly being TRBD1 or TRBD2 (6 bases each). Looked up from germline, CDR1 is PRHDT and CDR2 is FYEKMQ (reference sequence). This CDR3 has 16 amino acids. Trimming cost V 5 bases and J 0 bases, with 17 bases left between them. The CDR3 sequence: CASSGEGGASSYEQYF. In DNA form, the CDR3 reads TGTGCCAGCAGCGGAGAGGGGGGAGCGAGCTCCTACGAGCAGTACTTC.

This chain uses TRBV9 with TRBJ2-2, with D possibly TRBD1 on 5 matching bases. Germline CDR1 reads SGDLS; CDR2 reads YYNGEE. V was clipped by 0 bases and J by 7 bases, with 10 bases between them. The CDR3 spans 14 residues. In DNA, the CDR3 is TGTGCCAGCAGCGTAGCAGGGTTGAACGGGGAGCTGTTTTTT. The encoded protein is CASSVAGLNGELFF.

This chain links TRBV5-1 with TRBJ2-3; D assignment may be TRBD1 or TRBD2 (6 bases each). The CDR3 spans 16 residues. The germline V gene encodes CDR1 SGHRS and CDR2 YFSETQ. V lost 1 base and J 6 bases, leaving 18 bases between the germline ends. This chain's CDR3 is CASSLTGMGGSDTQYF. The CDR3 DNA sequence: TGCGCCAGCAGCTTGACCGGCATGGGGGGCTCCGATACGCAGTATTTT.

In its sample, this clone was seen once. The J gene is TRBJ2-7, the V gene TRBV7-8; TRBD1 matches at 7 bases. Germline lookup yields CDR1 SGHVS and CDR2 FQNEAQ. The CDR3 loop spans 14 amino acids. V shed 1 base, J shed 4 bases, and the junction held 4 bases outside the gene matches. CDR3 protein: CASSLDRGSYEQYF. In DNA, the CDR3 is TGTGCCAGCAGCTTAGACAGGGGAAGTTACGAGCAGTACTTC.

This chain joins TRBV5-1 and TRBJ1-1; 8 bases are a match to TRBD1. J lost 5 bases, V lost 4 bases, and 10 bases had no gene match. This CDR3 region has 15 residues. Germline CDR1 SGHRS, CDR2 YFSETQ. The chain's CDR3 is CASSAWTGRGTEAFF. The CDR3 bases are TGCGCCAGCAGCGCATGGACAGGGAGGGGTACTGAAGCTTTCTTT.

This chain connects TRBV7-2 to TRBJ1-1, with TRBD1 matching 10 bases. Germline values: CDR1 SGHTA, CDR2 FQGNSA. The CDR3 has 14 amino acids. The ends lost 3 bases at V and 6 bases at J; junction bases unmatched: 4. In DNA, the CDR3 is TGTGCCAGCAGCTTGGGGGACAGGGGATCTGAAGCTTTCTTT. Amino acid sequence: CASSLGDRGSEAFF.

V is TRBV28 and J is TRBJ2-3; possibly TRBD1 or TRBD2 for D (6 bases each). Germline V gives CDR1 MDHEN, CDR2 SYDVKM. Trimming cost V 2 bases and J 6 bases, with 9 bases left between them. The CDR3 is 13 residues long. CDR3 protein: CASSLGGRDTQYF. The CDR3 DNA sequence: TGTGCCAGCAGTTTAGGGGGGCGGGATACGCAGTATTTT.

This clone occurred a few times. V is TRBV15 and J is TRBJ2-5, with D possibly being TRBD2 (5 bases). V was trimmed by 6 bases and J by 0 bases, leaving 29 bases between them. The CDR3 covers 20 residues. CDR1 and CDR2 from the germline V gene are LNHNV and YYDKDF (reference sequence). In DNA, the CDR3 is TGTGCCACCAGTTACGGACTCCGACAAGCTTCCCGGACCTACCAAGAGACCCAGTACTTC. It encodes CATSYGLRQASRTYQETQYF. Supplemented by reference TRBV15 and TRBJ2-5, the full variable domain reads DAMVIQNPRYQVTQFGKPVTLSCSQTLNHNVMYWYQQKSSQAPKLLFHYYDKDFNNEADTPDNFQSRRPNTSFCFLDIRSPGLGDTAMYLCATSYGLRQASRTYQETQYFGPGTRLLVL.

In this sample, this clone turned up a few times. This chain joins TRBV19 and TRBJ2-7; no clear D. The CDR3 has 11 amino acids. The germline V and J ends were trimmed by 10 bases and 2 bases, with 9 bases remaining between them. The germline V gene has CDR1 LNHDA and CDR2 SQIVND (reference sequence). CDR3 sequence reads: CATKKAYEQYF. In DNA, the CDR3 is TGTGCCACAAAAAAGGCCTACGAGCAGTACTTC.

The chain employs TRBV23-1 and TRBJ1-3; D remains ambiguous. TRBV23-1 carries the ORF label, with uncertain function. The CDR3 consists of 17 residues. V was clipped by 0 bases and J by 0 bases, with 12 bases between them. The CDR3 DNA follows: TGCGCCAGCAGTCAATCAAGGGCGGCGGTCTCTGGAAACACCATATATTTT. Translated: CASSQSRAAVSGNTIYF.

V is TRBV11-2 and J is TRBJ1-1; no clear D. CDR1 is SGHAT and CDR2 is FQNNGV in the germline V gene. V gave up 2 bases and J gave up 0 bases, with 7 bases separating them. The CDR3 is made up of 14 amino acids. CDR3 in amino acids: CASSLSSMNTEAFF. CDR3 DNA sequence: TGTGCCAGCAGCTTATCCAGCATGAACACTGAAGCTTTCTTT.

V gene TRBV19 combines with J gene TRBJ1-5; weak D call: TRBD1 (6 bases). The CDR3 is 15 residues long. Germline V lookup: CDR1 LNHDA, CDR2 SQIVND (reference sequence). V was shortened by 2 bases and J by 4 bases, with 12 bases between the two germline ends. The DNA for the CDR3 is TGTGCCAGTAGTATATCAGGGGTTACAAATCAGCCCCAGCATTTT. Translating gives CASSISGVTNQPQHF.

The chain uses TRBV7-2 and TRBJ2-7, with D maybe TRBD2 (5 bases). Germline CDR1 is SGHTA and CDR2 is FQGNSA. The CDR3 runs 13 residues. V gave up 5 bases and J gave up 6 bases, with 14 bases separating them. In DNA, the CDR3 is TGTGCCAGCAGCCGCGGAGGACCCCTCGAGCAGTACTTC. It is translated as CASSRGGPLEQYF.

Only one count was recorded for this clone. This chain links TRBV28 with TRBJ1-4; D is possibly TRBD1 (5 bases). CDR3 length equals 16 residues. The ends were cut back, 5 bases at V and 4 bases at J, with 17 bases in the middle. The V gene's germline CDR1 is MDHEN and CDR2 SYDVKM. CDR3: CASSPVGAGDNEKLFF. The CDR3 DNA reads as TGTGCCAGCAGTCCGGTAGGGGCCGGGGATAATGAAAAACTGTTTTTT. Full variable domain (rest looked up from reference TRBV28 and TRBJ1-4): DVKVTQSSRYLVKRTGEKVFLECVQDMDHENMFWYRQDPGLGLRLIYFSYDVKMKEKGDIPEGYSVSREKKERFSLILESASTNQTSMYLCASSPVGAGDNEKLFFGSGTQLSVL.